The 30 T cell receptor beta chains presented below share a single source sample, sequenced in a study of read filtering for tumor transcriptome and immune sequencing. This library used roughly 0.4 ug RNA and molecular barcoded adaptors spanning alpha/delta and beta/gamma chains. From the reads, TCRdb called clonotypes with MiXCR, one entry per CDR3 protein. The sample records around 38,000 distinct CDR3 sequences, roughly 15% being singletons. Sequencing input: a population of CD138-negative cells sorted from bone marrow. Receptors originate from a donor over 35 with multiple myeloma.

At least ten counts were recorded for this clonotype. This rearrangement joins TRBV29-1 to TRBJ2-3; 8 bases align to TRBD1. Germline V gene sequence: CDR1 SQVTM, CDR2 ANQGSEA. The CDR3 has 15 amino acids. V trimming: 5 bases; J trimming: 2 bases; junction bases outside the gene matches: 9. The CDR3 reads CSVCYRGDFTDTQYF. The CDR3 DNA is TGCAGCGTTTGCTACAGGGGGGATTTCACAGATACGCAGTATTTT.

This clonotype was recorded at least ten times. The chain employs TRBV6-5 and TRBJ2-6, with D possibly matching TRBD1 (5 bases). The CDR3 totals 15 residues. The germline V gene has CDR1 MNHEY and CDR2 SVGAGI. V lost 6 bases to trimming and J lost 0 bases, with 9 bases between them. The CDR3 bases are TGTGCCAGCAGAAAGGGGATCTCTGGGGCCAACGTCCTGACTTTC. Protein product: CASRKGISGANVLTF.

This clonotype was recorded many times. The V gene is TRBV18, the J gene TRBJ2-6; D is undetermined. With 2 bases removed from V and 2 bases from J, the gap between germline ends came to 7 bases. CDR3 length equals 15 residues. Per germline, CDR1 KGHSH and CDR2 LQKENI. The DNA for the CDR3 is TGTGCCAGCTCACCAATAGGAACTGGGGCCAACGTCCTGACTTTC. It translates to CASSPIGTGANVLTF.

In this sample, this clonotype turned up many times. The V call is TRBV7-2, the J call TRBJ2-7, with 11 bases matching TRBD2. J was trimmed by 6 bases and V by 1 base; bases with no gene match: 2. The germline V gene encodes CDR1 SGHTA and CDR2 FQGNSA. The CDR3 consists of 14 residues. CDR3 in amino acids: CASSLVLAGVEQYF. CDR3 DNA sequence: TGTGCCAGCAGCTTAGTACTAGCGGGAGTCGAGCAGTACTTC.

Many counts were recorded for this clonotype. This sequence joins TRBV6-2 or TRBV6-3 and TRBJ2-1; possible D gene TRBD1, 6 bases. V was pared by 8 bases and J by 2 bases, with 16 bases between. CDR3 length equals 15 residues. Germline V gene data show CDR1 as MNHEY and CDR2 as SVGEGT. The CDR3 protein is CASGSNRVPYNEQFF. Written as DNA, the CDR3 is TGTGCCAGCGGCAGTAACAGGGTTCCCTACAATGAGCAGTTCTTC.

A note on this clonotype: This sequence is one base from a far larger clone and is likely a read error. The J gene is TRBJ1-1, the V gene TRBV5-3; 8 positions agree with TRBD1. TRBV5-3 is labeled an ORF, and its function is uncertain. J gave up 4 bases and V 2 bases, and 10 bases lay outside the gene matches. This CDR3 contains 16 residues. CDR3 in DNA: TGTGCCAGAAGCTTAGGGTGGGGCAGGGGGCTCACTGAAGCTTTCTTT. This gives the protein CARSLGWGRGLTEAFF.

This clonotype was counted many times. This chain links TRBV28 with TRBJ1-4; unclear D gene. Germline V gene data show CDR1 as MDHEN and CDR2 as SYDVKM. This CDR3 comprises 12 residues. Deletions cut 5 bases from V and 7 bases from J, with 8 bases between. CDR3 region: CASSQRVEKLFF. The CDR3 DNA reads TGTGCCAGCAGTCAGCGGGTTGAAAAACTGTTTTTT.

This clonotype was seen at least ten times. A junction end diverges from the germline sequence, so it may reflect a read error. CDR3 sequence (DNA): TGTGCTAGCAGCCGATCAGGCGCCACCGGGGAGCTGTTTTTT. Protein: CASSRSGATGELFF. The chain is built from TRBV7-7 and TRBJ2-2; no definite D call. The CDR3 runs 14 residues. Germline CDR1 SSHAT, CDR2 FNYEAQ (reference sequence). Based on the CDR3 plus reference TRBV7-7 and TRBJ2-2, the full variable domain is GAGVSQSPRYKVTKRGQDVTLRCDPISSHATLYWYQQALGQGPEFLTYFNYEAQPDKSGLPSDRFSAERPEGSISTLTIQRTEQRDSAMYRCASSRSGATGELFFGEGSRLTVL.

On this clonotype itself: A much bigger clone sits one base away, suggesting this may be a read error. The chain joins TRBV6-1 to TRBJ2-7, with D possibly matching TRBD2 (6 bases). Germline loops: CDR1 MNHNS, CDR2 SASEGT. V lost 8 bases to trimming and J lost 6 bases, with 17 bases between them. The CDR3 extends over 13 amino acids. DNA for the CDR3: TGTGCCAGCGTTGGGGGGAGTCTGAGCGAGCAGTACTTC. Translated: CASVGGSLSEQYF.

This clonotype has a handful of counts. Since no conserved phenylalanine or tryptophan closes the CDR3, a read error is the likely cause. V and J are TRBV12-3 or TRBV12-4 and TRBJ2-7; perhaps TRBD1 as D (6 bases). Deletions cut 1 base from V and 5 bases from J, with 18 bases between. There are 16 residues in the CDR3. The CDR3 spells CASSLGPVTGNNEQYC. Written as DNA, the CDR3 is TGTGCCAGCAGTTTAGGTCCCGTGACAGGCAACAACGAGCAGTACTGC.

The CDR3 region is CASSLGGSNEQFF. CDR3 in DNA: TGTGCCAGCAGTTTAGGGGGGTCCAATGAGCAGTTCTTC. The J gene is TRBJ2-1, the V gene TRBV12-3 or TRBV12-4, with D perhaps assigned TRBD1 or TRBD2 (5 bases each). This CDR3 contains 13 residues. V was pared by 1 base and J by 6 bases, with 7 bases between.

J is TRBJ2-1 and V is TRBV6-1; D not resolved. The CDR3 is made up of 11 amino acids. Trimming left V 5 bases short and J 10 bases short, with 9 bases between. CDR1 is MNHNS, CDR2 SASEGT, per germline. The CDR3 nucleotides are TGTGCCAGCAGTACTATTTGGGAGCAGTTCTTC. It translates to CASSTIWEQFF.

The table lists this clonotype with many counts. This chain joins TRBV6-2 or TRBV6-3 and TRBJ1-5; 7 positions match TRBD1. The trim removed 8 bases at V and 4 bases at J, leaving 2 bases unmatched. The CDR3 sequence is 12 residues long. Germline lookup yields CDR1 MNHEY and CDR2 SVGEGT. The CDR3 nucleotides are TGTGCCAGCCGACAGGGTAATCAGCCCCAGCATTTT. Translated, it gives CASRQGNQPQHF.

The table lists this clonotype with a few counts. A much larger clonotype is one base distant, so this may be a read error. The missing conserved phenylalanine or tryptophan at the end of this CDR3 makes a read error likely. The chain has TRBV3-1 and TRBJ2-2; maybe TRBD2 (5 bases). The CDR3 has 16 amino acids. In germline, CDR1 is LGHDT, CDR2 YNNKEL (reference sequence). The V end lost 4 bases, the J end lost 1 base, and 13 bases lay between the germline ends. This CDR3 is CASSPPAAGNTGELFS. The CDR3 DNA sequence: TGTGCCAGCAGCCCCCCCGCCGCGGGGAACACCGGGGAGCTGTTTTCT.

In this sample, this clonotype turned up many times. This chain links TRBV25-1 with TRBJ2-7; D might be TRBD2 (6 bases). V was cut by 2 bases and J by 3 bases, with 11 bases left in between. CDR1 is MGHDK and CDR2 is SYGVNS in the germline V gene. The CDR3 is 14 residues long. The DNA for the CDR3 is TGTGCCAGCAGTGAACGCGGGAAAGGCTACGAGCAGTACTTC. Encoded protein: CASSERGKGYEQYF.

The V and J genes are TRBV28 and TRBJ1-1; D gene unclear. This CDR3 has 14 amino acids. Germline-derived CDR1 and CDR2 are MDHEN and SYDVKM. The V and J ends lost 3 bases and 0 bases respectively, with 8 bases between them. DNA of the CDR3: TGTGCCAGCAGTTTTGGGCCGCTGAACACTGAAGCTTTCTTT. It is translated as CASSFGPLNTEAFF.

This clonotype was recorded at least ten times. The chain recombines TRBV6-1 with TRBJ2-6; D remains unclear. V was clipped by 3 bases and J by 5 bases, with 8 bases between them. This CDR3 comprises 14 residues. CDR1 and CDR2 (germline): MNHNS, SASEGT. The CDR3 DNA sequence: TGTGCCAGCAGTGAGGATACCTGGGCCAACGTCCTGACTTTC. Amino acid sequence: CASSEDTWANVLTF.

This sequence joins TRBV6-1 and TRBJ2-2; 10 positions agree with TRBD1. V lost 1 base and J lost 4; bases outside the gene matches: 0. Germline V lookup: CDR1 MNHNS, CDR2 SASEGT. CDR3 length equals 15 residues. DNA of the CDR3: TGTGCCAGCAGTGAAGGGACAGGGGGCACCGGGGAGCTGTTTTTT. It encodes CASSEGTGGTGELFF.

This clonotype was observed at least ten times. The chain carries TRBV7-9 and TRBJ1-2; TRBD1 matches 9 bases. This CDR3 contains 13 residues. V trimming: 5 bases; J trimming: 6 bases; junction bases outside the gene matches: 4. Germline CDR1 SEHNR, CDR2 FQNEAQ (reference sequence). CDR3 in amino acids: CASSVGQGDGYTF. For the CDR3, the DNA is TGTGCCAGCAGCGTGGGACAGGGTGATGGCTACACCTTC. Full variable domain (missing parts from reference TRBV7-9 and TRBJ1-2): DTGVSQNPRHKITKRGQNVTFRCDPISEHNRLYWYRQTLGQGPEFLTYFQNEAQLEKSRLLSDRFSAERPKGSFSTLEIQRTEQGDSAMYLCASSVGQGDGYTFGSGTRLTVV.

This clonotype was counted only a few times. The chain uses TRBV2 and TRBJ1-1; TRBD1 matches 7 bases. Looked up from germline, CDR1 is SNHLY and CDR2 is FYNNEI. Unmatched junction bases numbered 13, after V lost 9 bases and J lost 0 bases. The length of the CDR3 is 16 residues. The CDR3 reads CARSGDRETMNTEAFF. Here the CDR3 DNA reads TGTGCCAGAAGCGGGGACAGAGAAACTATGAACACTGAAGCTTTCTTT.

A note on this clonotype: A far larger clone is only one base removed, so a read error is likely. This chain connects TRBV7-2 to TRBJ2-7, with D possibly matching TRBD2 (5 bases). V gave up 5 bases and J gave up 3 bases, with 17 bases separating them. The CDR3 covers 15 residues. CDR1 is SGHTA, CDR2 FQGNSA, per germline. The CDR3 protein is CASSPPEGINYEQYF. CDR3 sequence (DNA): TGTGCCAGCAGCCCACCAGAGGGTATTAACTACGAGCAGTACTTC. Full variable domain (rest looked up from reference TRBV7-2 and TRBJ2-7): GAGVSQSPSNKVTEKGKDVELRCDPISGHTALYWYRQSLGQGLEFLIYFQGNSAPDKSGLPSDRFSAERTGGSVSTLTIQRTQQEDSAVYLCASSPPEGINYEQYFGPGTRLTVT.

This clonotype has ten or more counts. CDR3: CASSGRQGENTEAFF. DNA for the CDR3: TGCGCCAGCAGCGGACGACAGGGGGAGAACACTGAAGCTTTCTTT. The gene calls are TRBV5-1 and TRBJ1-1; 9 positions agree with TRBD1. CDR3 length equals 15 residues. V trimming: 4 bases; J trimming: 1 base; junction bases outside the gene matches: 5. Germline V gene lookup returns CDR1 SGHRS and CDR2 YFSETQ.

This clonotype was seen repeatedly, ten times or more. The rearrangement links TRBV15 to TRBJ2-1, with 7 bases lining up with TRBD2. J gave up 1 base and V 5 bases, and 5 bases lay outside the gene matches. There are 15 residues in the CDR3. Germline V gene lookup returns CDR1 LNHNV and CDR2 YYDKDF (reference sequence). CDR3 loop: CATSSRLASYNEQFF. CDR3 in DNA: TGTGCCACCAGCTCCCGACTAGCTTCCTACAATGAGCAGTTCTTC. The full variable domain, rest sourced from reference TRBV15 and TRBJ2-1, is DAMVIQNPRYQVTQFGKPVTLSCSQTLNHNVMYWYQQKSSQAPKLLFHYYDKDFNNEADTPDNFQSRRPNTSFCFLDIRSPGLGDTAMYLCATSSRLASYNEQFFGPGTRLTVL.

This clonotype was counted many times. CDR3 sequence: CASSSYVGRTIGGANEKLFF. The CDR3 DNA sequence: TGTGCCAGCAGCTCTTATGTTGGACGGACCATTGGGGGGGCTAATGAAAAACTGTTTTTT. This chain links TRBV11-2 with TRBJ1-4; TRBD1 is a possible D gene (5 bases). Per the germline V gene, CDR1 is SGHAT and CDR2 is FQNNGV. V lost 4 bases, J lost 3 bases, and 27 bases lay in between. This CDR3 is built from 20 residues.

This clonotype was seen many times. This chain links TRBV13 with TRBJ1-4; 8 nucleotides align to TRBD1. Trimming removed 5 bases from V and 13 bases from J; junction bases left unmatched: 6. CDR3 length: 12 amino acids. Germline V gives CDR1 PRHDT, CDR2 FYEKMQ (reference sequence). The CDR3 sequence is CASSLGQAGLFF. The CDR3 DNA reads TGTGCCAGCAGCCTGGGACAGGCCGGACTGTTTTTT. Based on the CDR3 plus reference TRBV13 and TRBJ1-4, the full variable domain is AAGVIQSPRHLIKEKRETATLKCYPIPRHDTVYWYQQGPGQDPQFLISFYEKMQSDKGSIPDRFSAQQFSDYHSELNMSSLELGDSALYFCASSLGQAGLFFGSGTQLSVL.

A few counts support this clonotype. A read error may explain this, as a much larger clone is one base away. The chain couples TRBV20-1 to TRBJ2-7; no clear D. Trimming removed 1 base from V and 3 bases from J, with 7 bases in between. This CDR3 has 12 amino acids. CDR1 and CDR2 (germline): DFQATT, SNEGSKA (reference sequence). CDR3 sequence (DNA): TGCAGTGCTAGAGGGTCAAGCTACGAGCAGTACTTC. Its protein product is CSARGSSYEQYF.

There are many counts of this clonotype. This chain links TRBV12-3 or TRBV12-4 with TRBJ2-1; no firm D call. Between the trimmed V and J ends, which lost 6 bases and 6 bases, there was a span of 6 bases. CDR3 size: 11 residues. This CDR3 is CASRSSNEQFF. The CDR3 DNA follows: TGTGCCAGCAGGTCAAGCAATGAGCAGTTCTTC.

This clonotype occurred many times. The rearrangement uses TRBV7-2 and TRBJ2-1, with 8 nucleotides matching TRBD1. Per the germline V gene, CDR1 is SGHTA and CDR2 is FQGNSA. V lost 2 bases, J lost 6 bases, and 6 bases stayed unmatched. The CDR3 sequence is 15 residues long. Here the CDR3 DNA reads TGTGCCAGCAGCTTAATGGGGACAGGAGGCAATGAGCAGTTCTTC. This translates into CASSLMGTGGNEQFF. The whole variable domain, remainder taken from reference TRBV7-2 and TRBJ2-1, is GAGVSQSPSNKVTEKGKDVELRCDPISGHTALYWYRQSLGQGLEFLIYFQGNSAPDKSGLPSDRFSAERTGGSVSTLTIQRTQQEDSAVYLCASSLMGTGGNEQFFGPGTRLTVL.

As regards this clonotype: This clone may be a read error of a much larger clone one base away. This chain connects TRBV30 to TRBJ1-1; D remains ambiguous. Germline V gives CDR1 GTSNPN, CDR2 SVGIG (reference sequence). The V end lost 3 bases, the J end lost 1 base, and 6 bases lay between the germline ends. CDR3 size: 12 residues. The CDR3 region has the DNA TGTGCCTGGAGGAACACGAACACTGAAGCTTTCTTT. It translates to CAWRNTNTEAFF.

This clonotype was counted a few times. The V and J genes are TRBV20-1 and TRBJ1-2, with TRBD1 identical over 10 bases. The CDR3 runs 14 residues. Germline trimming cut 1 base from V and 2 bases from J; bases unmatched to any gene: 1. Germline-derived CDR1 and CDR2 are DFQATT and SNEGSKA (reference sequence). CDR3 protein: CSARGTGGNYGYTF. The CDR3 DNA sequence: TGCAGTGCTAGAGGGACAGGGGGGAACTATGGCTACACCTTC.